This T cell receptor (beta chain) was sequenced for a study of T cell responses to AZD1222 COVID-19 vaccine. Across the study: Second-dose groups at about 4 or about 12 weeks were pooled.

Clones were read by immunoSEQ multiplex PCR, and TCRdb kept only the in-frame ones, dropping some. The repertoire has 130,000 or so clones, 80% to 90% of them found once; the top ten carry just under 3%. A word on this clone: The antigen is not known.

Points from the study as a whole: White British ancestry dominated among donors, who included more females, and clonal diversity was possibly underestimated. The breadth and depth of Spike-specific TCRs increased once two AZD1222 doses had been given. Unmutated variant regions are reportedly the target of nearly half of TCRs that are spike-specific.

The specimen was peripheral blood, collected on day 0 of AZD1222 vaccination. The sequence was collected from an adult in good health.

The CDR3 sequence: CASSSGEAYEQYF. CDR3 DNA sequence: TGTGCCAGCAGCTCCGGGGAGGCCTACGAGCAGTACTTC. The chain uses TRBV11-3 and TRBJ2-7, with D maybe TRBD2 (6 bases). Trimming shortened V by 4 bases and J by 2 bases, and 9 bases separated the two germline ends. CDR1 and CDR2 from the germline V gene are SGHNT and YENEEA. This CDR3 spans 13 amino acids.